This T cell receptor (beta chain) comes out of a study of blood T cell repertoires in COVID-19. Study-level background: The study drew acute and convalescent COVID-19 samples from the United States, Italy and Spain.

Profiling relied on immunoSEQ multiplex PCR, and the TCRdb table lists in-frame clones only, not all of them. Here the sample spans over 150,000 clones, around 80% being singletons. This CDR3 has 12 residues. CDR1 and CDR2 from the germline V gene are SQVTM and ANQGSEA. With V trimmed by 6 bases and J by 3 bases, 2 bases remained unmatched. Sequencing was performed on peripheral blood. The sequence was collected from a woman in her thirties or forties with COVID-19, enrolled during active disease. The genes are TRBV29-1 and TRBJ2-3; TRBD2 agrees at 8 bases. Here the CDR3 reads CSVERETDTQYF. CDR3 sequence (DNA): TGCAGCGTGGAGCGGGAGACAGATACGCAGTATTTT.